Listed below are T cell receptor beta chains from one sample, sequenced in a study of shared clonotypes between healthy human individuals. Some clones are missing from TCRdb's copy, which holds only in-frame ones; the method was immunoSEQ multiplex PCR. The table has about 2 million clones, approximately 94% seen once. The sequenced material came from naive CD8+ T cells sorted from blood. The receptors stem from a man aged 18 to 29 in good health. Both conserved end residues are part of each CDR3. Each record gives: V gene, J gene, CDR3 protein.

>TRBV18|TRBJ2-1
CASSPQGSSEQFF
>TRBV4-2|TRBJ1-2
CASSQVEVRDRAIYTF
>TRBV5-1|TRBJ2-7
CASSFGLSYEQYF
>TRBV7-9|TRBJ1-1
CASSPWGGGETDTEAFF
>TRBV19|TRBJ2-2
CASTGYTGELFF
>TRBV7-9|TRBJ2-1
CASSFPSAIHEQFF
>TRBV14|TRBJ2-7
CASSQTGFYEQYF
>TRBV27|TRBJ2-7
CATLDRGNSYEQYF
>TRBV7-8|TRBJ2-3
CASRLTERNTDTQYF
>TRBV6-5|TRBJ2-3
CASSYSGVDTQYF
>TRBV11-2|TRBJ2-5
CASSSPYPGGLQETQYF
>TRBV19|TRBJ2-2
CASTLGSFGELFF
>TRBV7-9|TRBJ1-1
CASSPRGRSESTEAFF